This TCR beta chain was retrieved from a study of radiotherapy plus CTLA-4 blockade in lung cancer. As for the study in general: Disease control reached 31%, with objective responses in over 15%. Findings and limits, study-wide: Early blood T cell clone dynamics reportedly forecast response best, with interferon-beta. In blood, after radiotherapy plus ipilimumab, tumor-derived TCR clones expanded.

Patients had chemo-refractory metastatic non-small-cell lung cancer and received focal radiation plus CTLA-4 blockade that used ipilimumab. Trimming removed 4 bases at V and 7 bases at J, with 25 bases between. The CDR3 length is 17 residues. Germline CDR1 reads MNHEY; CDR2 reads SMNVEV (reference sequence). Generated by immunoSEQ multiplex PCR, the TCRdb table keeps only in-frame clones and is missing some. The data show over 50,000 clones, approximately 80% seen once. Worth noting for this clone: Its antigen is undetermined.

The V call is TRBV27, the J call TRBJ1-2, with D maybe TRBD1 (6 bases). The material was peripheral blood, obtained from a patient treated with radiotherapy plus ipilimumab. The receptor comes from a human donor with non-small cell lung cancer who had a partial response to radiotherapy plus ipilimumab. This CDR3 is CASSSSTGGAAMFGYTF. The DNA of the CDR3 is TGTGCCAGCAGTTCATCCACCGGGGGGGCGGCAATGTTTGGCTACACCTTC.